The 20 T cell receptor beta chains given below trace back to one sample, sequenced in a study of CXCR3-negative and CXCR3-positive naive CD8 T cells. Study-wide findings and caveats: TRB CDR3 hydrophobicity was greater in CXCR3-positive naive cells than in CXCR3-negative naive cells.

UMI-labeled 5' RACE TRB cDNA libraries were prepared from the cells. After re-calling the 5' RACE reads, TCRdb lists one entry per CDR3 protein, DNA absent. The sample totals roughly 130,000 distinct CDR3 sequences; its top ten clones hold approximately 0.54%. Which antigens these TCRs recognize remains unknown. Source material: naive CXCR3+ CD8+ T cells from blood. The subset denotes: CD45RO-CCR7+CD27+CD95- naive CD8+ T cells expressing CXCR3 (TNR3+). The receptors were gathered from a human donor in good health. Some clones in this sample may be carry-over from other donors' samples.

This chain uses TRBV29-1 with TRBJ2-1; TCRdb selects TRBD2, and the lack of DNA leaves this call unchecked. There are 12 residues in the CDR3. Germline V gives CDR1 SQVTM, CDR2 ANQGSEA. The CDR3 spells CSGEGSYNEQFF.

The chain combines TRBV11-2 with TRBJ2-7; TCRdb picks TRBD1, but there is no DNA to check that call. Germline V gives CDR1 SGHAT, CDR2 FQNNGV. The CDR3 is made up of 15 amino acids. This CDR3 is CASSSLTGGSYEQYF.

V usage is TRBV20-1 and J usage is TRBJ2-5. The CDR3 runs to 15 residues. The germline gives CDR1 DFQATT, CDR2 SNEGSKA (reference sequence). The CDR3 protein is CSARDRETVEETQYF.

This chain links TRBV7-9 with TRBJ2-1; TCRdb selects TRBD1, and the lack of DNA leaves this call unchecked. Per the germline V gene, CDR1 is SEHNR and CDR2 is FQNEAQ (reference sequence). The CDR3 has 16 residues. CDR3 sequence reads: CAVEWDRGPSYNEQFF. The full variable domain, in which reference TRBV7-9 and TRBJ2-1 provide the parts outside the CDR3, is DTGVSQNPRHKITKRGQNVTFRCDPISEHNRLYWYRQTLGQGPEFLTYFQNEAQLEKSRLLSDRFSAERPKGSFSTLEIQRTEQGDSAMYLCAVEWDRGPSYNEQFFGPGTRLTVL.

This chain's CDR3 is CASSAPTGELFF. V and J are TRBV25-1 and TRBJ2-2. The CDR3 covers 12 residues. Germline V gene data show CDR1 as MGHDK and CDR2 as SYGVNS.

The J gene is TRBJ1-1, the V gene TRBV29-1; TCRdb names TRBD1, which stays unverified in the absence of DNA. CDR1 SQVTM and CDR2 ANQGSEA come from the germline V gene. The CDR3 extends over 11 amino acids. The CDR3: CSVVKGGTQIF. Full variable domain (rest looked up from reference TRBV29-1 and TRBJ1-1): SAVISQKPSRDICQRGTSLTIQCQVDSQVTMMFWYRQQPGQSLTLIATANQGSEATYESGFVIDKFPISRPNLTFSTLTVSNMSPEDSSIYLCSVVKGGTQIFGQGTRLTVV.

CDR3 protein: CSASPGRIAEAFF. The chain combines TRBV20-1 with TRBJ1-1; as DNA is missing, the TRBD1 call by TCRdb cannot be tested. CDR1 and CDR2 (germline): DFQATT, SNEGSKA (reference sequence). This CDR3 comprises 13 residues.

The chain joins TRBV12-3 or TRBV12-4 to TRBJ2-7. The CDR3 has 13 amino acids. The CDR3 reads CASRGGRNYEQYF.

The chain has TRBV30 and TRBJ2-2; TCRdb's assignment of TRBD1 cannot be checked, as there is no DNA. This CDR3 region has 12 residues. Per germline, CDR1 GTSNPN and CDR2 SVGIG (reference sequence). This CDR3 reads CAYRGNTGELFF.

This sequence joins TRBV29-1 and TRBJ2-7; absent DNA, TCRdb's TRBD1 call cannot be checked. Germline-derived CDR1 and CDR2 are SQVTM and ANQGSEA. The CDR3 is 13 residues long. CDR3 in amino acids: CSTKGGVSYEQYF.

The chain recombines TRBV29-1 with TRBJ2-2; TCRdb gives TRBD2 as the D gene, but with no DNA this cannot be confirmed. The CDR3 is 15 residues long. Looked up from germline, CDR1 is SQVTM and CDR2 is ANQGSEA. CDR3 sequence: CSVEEPAAETGELFF.

The chain employs TRBV29-1 and TRBJ2-7; TCRdb designates TRBD1, a call that cannot be tested without DNA. Germline V gene sequence: CDR1 SQVTM, CDR2 ANQGSEA. The CDR3 is 14 residues long. CDR3 region: CSVEDRENGYEQYF.

Here the CDR3 reads CASSLPTEAMNQPQHF. The chain carries TRBV28 and TRBJ1-5. This CDR3 contains 16 residues. Germline lookup yields CDR1 MDHEN and CDR2 SYDVKM. Supplemented by reference TRBV28 and TRBJ1-5, the full variable domain reads DVKVTQSSRYLVKRTGEKVFLECVQDMDHENMFWYRQDPGLGLRLIYFSYDVKMKEKGDIPEGYSVSREKKERFSLILESASTNQTSMYLCASSLPTEAMNQPQHFGDGTRLSIL.

The chain couples TRBV30 to TRBJ1-1. The CDR3 is made up of 15 amino acids. In germline, CDR1 is GTSNPN, CDR2 SVGIG (reference sequence). CDR3 protein: CAWNFGGWVETEAFF.

This chain uses TRBV24-1 with TRBJ2-6; the TRBD2 assignment by TCRdb is unverifiable without DNA. CDR3 length equals 23 residues. Germline lookup yields CDR1 KGHDR and CDR2 SFDVKD. CDR3 in amino acids: CATSDLRIGWLAGGGSGANVLTF.

V is TRBV28 and J is TRBJ2-5. Germline lookup yields CDR1 MDHEN and CDR2 SYDVKM. This CDR3 has 14 residues. This chain's CDR3 is CASSFRGPQETQYF.

The rearrangement joins TRBV7-9 to TRBJ1-2; as DNA is missing, the TRBD1 call by TCRdb cannot be tested. CDR3 length equals 17 residues. Looked up from germline, CDR1 is SEHNR and CDR2 is FQNEAQ (reference sequence). The CDR3 protein is CASSLGQGARRVYGYTF. Complete variable domain (other parts from reference TRBV7-9 and TRBJ1-2): DTGVSQNPRHKITKRGQNVTFRCDPISEHNRLYWYRQTLGQGPEFLTYFQNEAQLEKSRLLSDRFSAERPKGSFSTLEIQRTEQGDSAMYLCASSLGQGARRVYGYTFGSGTRLTVV.

The rearrangement uses TRBV6-2 or TRBV6-3 and TRBJ2-5; with no DNA, the TCRdb D assignment of TRBD2 cannot be verified. Germline V CDR1 and CDR2: MNHEY, SVGEGT. The CDR3 has 14 residues. The CDR3: CASSNGLALETQYF.

The chain recombines TRBV20-1 with TRBJ2-7; TCRdb lists TRBD1, though no DNA is available to test this call. This CDR3 region has 15 residues. Looked up from germline, CDR1 is DFQATT and CDR2 is SNEGSKA (reference sequence). CDR3 loop: CSARAPIDSSYEQYF.

The chain carries TRBV25-1 and TRBJ1-1; the TRBD1 assignment by TCRdb is unverifiable without DNA. The CDR3 is 13 residues long. CDR1 and CDR2 from the germline V gene are MGHDK and SYGVNS. The CDR3 spells CASRTGGNTEAFF. Filled out from reference TRBV25-1 and TRBJ1-1, the complete variable domain reads EADIYQTPRYLVIGTGKKITLECSQTMGHDKMYWYQQDPGMELHLIHYSYGVNSTEKGDLSSESTVSRIRTEHFPLTLESARPSHTSQYLCASRTGGNTEAFFGQGTRLTVV.